One sample yielded the 25 T cell receptor beta chains listed below, sequenced in a study of neoadjuvant anti-PD-1 for oral cavity cancer. Libraries were prepared by immunoSEQ multiplex PCR; TCRdb keeps only in-frame clonotypes and omits some of them. The data contain 11,000 to 15,000 clones, about 81% of them seen just once; the ten biggest clones take up roughly 2%. Time point here: after neoadjuvant nivolumab, at surgical resection. The sequencing here drew on PBMCs, taken after nivolumab (anti-PD-1) treatment. These receptors all come from a person between 40 and 85 years old with oral cavity squamous cell carcinoma.

The chain employs TRBV6-1 and TRBJ1-5; D unresolved. The germline V gene encodes CDR1 MNHNS and CDR2 SASEGT. V was shortened by 0 bases and J by 6 bases, with 3 bases between the two germline ends. The CDR3 is made up of 12 amino acids. CDR3 sequence reads: CASSEALQPQHF. CDR3 in DNA: TGTGCCAGCAGTGAAGCTCTTCAGCCCCAGCATTTT.

The V call is TRBV4-1, the J call TRBJ2-1; 12 positions match TRBD2. In germline, CDR1 is MGHRA, CDR2 YSYEKL. V lost 5 bases, J lost 9 bases, and 11 bases stayed unmatched. The CDR3 is 16 amino acids. CDR3 sequence (DNA): TGCGCCAGCAGCATACCGCTAGCGGGGGGGCGAGGTGAGCAGTTCTTC. Its protein is CASSIPLAGGRGEQFF.

CDR3 DNA sequence: TGTGCCAGCAGCTCCAGACACCTTGCACCGCAGTATTTT. Translation gives CASSSRHLAPQYF. The chain carries TRBV5-6 and TRBJ2-3; D unclear. Germline V lookup: CDR1 SGHDT, CDR2 YYEEEE. This CDR3 region has 13 residues. Between the trimmed V and J ends, which lost 3 bases and 10 bases, there was a span of 15 bases.

This sequence joins TRBV7-2 and TRBJ2-1; 13 positions match TRBD2. This CDR3 is 18 amino acids long. The germline V gene encodes CDR1 SGHTA and CDR2 FQGNSA. J gave up 2 bases and V 1 base, and 5 bases lay outside the gene matches. The CDR3 here is CASSLDPGLAGAYNEQFF. The DNA of the CDR3 is TGTGCCAGCAGCTTAGACCCAGGACTAGCGGGAGCCTACAATGAGCAGTTCTTC.

Written as DNA, the CDR3 is TGCAGCGTTGAAGCTAGCGGGAGCTACGAGCAGTACTTC. Encoded protein: CSVEASGSYEQYF. The V and J genes are TRBV29-1 and TRBJ2-7, with 10 bases aligning to TRBD2. The CDR3 is made up of 13 amino acids. Losses at the gene ends were 1 base for V and 3 bases for J; bases not matched to a gene: 0. In germline, CDR1 is SQVTM, CDR2 ANQGSEA.

The chain combines TRBV5-5 with TRBJ2-1; 13 bases agree with TRBD2. The V segment lost 4 bases and the J segment 0 bases; nucleotides outside the gene matches: 4. The CDR3 sequence is 17 residues long. The germline V gene has CDR1 SGHKS and CDR2 YYEKEE (reference sequence). CDR3 nucleotides: TGTGCCAGCAGCGGACTAGCGGGGGCCCTCTCCTACAATGAGCAGTTCTTC. Translated: CASSGLAGALSYNEQFF.

The genes are TRBV30 and TRBJ2-7; D uncertain. Germline V gives CDR1 GTSNPN, CDR2 SVGIG (reference sequence). V was pared by 3 bases and J by 4 bases, with 7 bases between. The CDR3 runs 11 residues. The CDR3 spells CAWRSGYEQYF. CDR3 sequence (DNA): TGTGCCTGGAGATCAGGTTACGAGCAGTACTTC.

V usage is TRBV5-1 and J usage is TRBJ2-3, with 8 positions matching TRBD1. J lost 3 bases, V lost 6 bases, and 6 bases had no gene match. The CDR3 covers 14 residues. Per the germline V gene, CDR1 is SGHRS and CDR2 is YFSETQ. The CDR3 loop reads CASTSTGDTDTQYF. The CDR3 DNA reads TGCGCCAGCACCTCGACAGGGGATACAGATACGCAGTATTTT. Looking up the rest from reference TRBV5-1 and TRBJ2-3 gives the full variable domain: KAGVTQTPRYLIKTRGQQVTLSCSPISGHRSVSWYQQTPGQGLQFLFEYFSETQRNKGNFPGRFSGRQFSNSRSEMNVSTLELGDSALYLCASTSTGDTDTQYFGPGTRLTVL.

A few counts support this clone. This rearrangement joins TRBV4-1 to TRBJ2-6; no definite D call. Germline V lookup: CDR1 MGHRA, CDR2 YSYEKL. This CDR3 spans 17 amino acids. Trimming took 1 base from V and 0 from J, leaving 10 bases between them. The CDR3 reads CASSQGPLSSGANVLTF. The CDR3 region has the DNA TGCGCCAGCAGCCAAGGACCACTAAGCTCTGGGGCCAACGTCCTGACTTTC.

The V and J genes are TRBV6-5 and TRBJ2-1, with D perhaps TRBD2 (5 bases). This CDR3 is 15 amino acids long. Germline CDR1 MNHEY, CDR2 SVGAGI. V gave up 5 bases and J gave up 2 bases, with 13 bases separating them. The CDR3, as DNA: TGTGCCAGCAGTCCCACGACTAACCCCTACAATGAGCAGTTCTTC. The encoded protein is CASSPTTNPYNEQFF.

This clone was seen a few times. The rearrangement uses TRBV29-1 and TRBJ2-2; 7 nucleotides line up with TRBD1. CDR1 and CDR2 from the germline V gene are SQVTM and ANQGSEA. With 3 bases clipped from V and 6 bases from J, the junction kept 10 bases outside the gene matches. This CDR3 has 15 amino acids. The CDR3 region is CSVESRQGVAGELFF. The DNA of the CDR3 is TGCAGCGTTGAGTCGCGGCAGGGGGTCGCCGGGGAGCTGTTTTTT.

This chain links TRBV5-4 with TRBJ1-2; D is ambiguous. Per the germline V gene, CDR1 is SGHNT and CDR2 is YYREEE (reference sequence). This CDR3 comprises 12 residues. Trimming shortened V by 1 base and J by 10 bases, and 11 bases separated the two germline ends. CDR3 amino acids: CASSLFSEVYTF. Written as DNA, the CDR3 is TGTGCCAGCAGCTTGTTCTCGGAGGTCTACACCTTC.

The chain employs TRBV4-1 and TRBJ2-3; 8 nucleotides match TRBD1. From germline, CDR1 is MGHRA and CDR2 YSYEKL. V was clipped by 6 bases and J by 6 bases; unmatched bases: 14. CDR3 size: 16 residues. In DNA form, the CDR3 reads TGCGCCAGCAGTTACACCGGCAGGGGGCTAGGGGATACGCAGTATTTT. Protein product: CASSYTGRGLGDTQYF.

CDR3 sequence (DNA): TGTGCCAGCAACCCTACAGGTTACACCGGGGAGCTGTTTTTT. This codes for CASNPTGYTGELFF. This chain joins TRBV9 and TRBJ2-2, with D maybe TRBD1 (5 bases). Between the trimmed V and J ends, which lost 6 bases and 3 bases, there was a span of 12 bases. This CDR3 comprises 14 residues. Per the germline V gene, CDR1 is SGDLS and CDR2 is YYNGEE.

A few counts support this clone. V is TRBV19 and J is TRBJ1-1; D might be TRBD1 (5 bases). V was trimmed by 6 bases and J by 2 bases, leaving 10 bases between them. The CDR3 has 13 residues. The germline gives CDR1 LNHDA, CDR2 SQIVND (reference sequence). The CDR3 reads CASSITGNTEAFF. The DNA for the CDR3 is TGTGCCAGTAGCATAACAGGCAACACTGAAGCTTTCTTT.

V and J are TRBV11-2 and TRBJ2-1; D gene unclear. The CDR3 totals 13 residues. Trimming took 4 bases from V and 5 from J, leaving 9 bases between them. In germline, CDR1 is SGHAT, CDR2 FQNNGV. The CDR3 DNA follows: TGTGCCAGCAGCTCTTCCTCGAACAATGAGCAGTTCTTC. This codes for CASSSSSNNEQFF.

The chain employs TRBV10-3 and TRBJ2-5; 9 nucleotides match TRBD1. Germline assignment: CDR1 ENHRY and CDR2 SYGVKD. Trimming at V came to 4 bases and at J to 5 bases, leaving 2 bases not matched to a gene. The CDR3 consists of 13 residues. The CDR3 region is CAISGDRVETQYF. The CDR3 nucleotides are TGTGCCATCAGTGGGGACAGGGTGGAGACCCAGTACTTC.

The chain employs TRBV18 and TRBJ1-1; 9 nucleotides match TRBD1. The CDR3 has 14 amino acids. Germline V CDR1 and CDR2: KGHSH, LQKENI. Germline trimming cut 1 base from V and 6 bases from J; bases unmatched to any gene: 3. The CDR3 DNA is TGTGCCAGCTCACCACAGCGACAGGGGGCTGAAGCTTTCTTT. Its protein is CASSPQRQGAEAFF.

This rearrangement joins TRBV7-2 to TRBJ1-6; no definite D call. Trimming took 3 bases from V and 9 from J, leaving 12 bases between them. This CDR3 region has 14 residues. Germline lookup yields CDR1 SGHTA and CDR2 FQGNSA. CDR3 in amino acids: CASSFSGGGSPLHF. Here the CDR3 DNA reads TGTGCCAGCAGCTTCTCTGGAGGTGGTTCACCCCTCCACTTT. Drawing the rest from reference TRBV7-2 and TRBJ1-6, the complete variable domain is GAGVSQSPSNKVTEKGKDVELRCDPISGHTALYWYRQSLGQGLEFLIYFQGNSAPDKSGLPSDRFSAERTGGSVSTLTIQRTQQEDSAVYLCASSFSGGGSPLHFGNGTRLTVT.

This clone was picked up a small number of times. The chain employs TRBV7-3 and TRBJ1-5; D possibly corresponds to TRBD1 (5 bases). Trimming stripped 4 bases from V and 6 bases from J, with 19 bases between. The CDR3 covers 16 residues. Germline CDR1 reads SGHTA; CDR2 reads FQGTGA. The CDR3, as DNA: TGTGCCAGCAGCTCCGGACTTCCGGGGACCGGTCAGCCCCAGCATTTT. Translating gives CASSSGLPGTGQPQHF.

The genes are TRBV7-8 and TRBJ1-5; D unresolved. The CDR3 has 16 amino acids. Germline V lookup: CDR1 SGHVS, CDR2 FQNEAQ. The V end was cut by 5 bases, the J end by 0 bases, with 14 bases between. The CDR3: CASSQTRLYSNQPQHF. The CDR3 DNA follows: TGTGCCAGCAGCCAAACCAGGTTGTATAGCAATCAGCCCCAGCATTTT. Full variable domain (missing parts from reference TRBV7-8 and TRBJ1-5): GAGVSQSPRYKVAKRGQDVALRCDPISGHVSLFWYQQALGQGPEFLTYFQNEAQLDKSGLPSDRFFAERPEGSVSTLKIQRTQQEDSAVYLCASSQTRLYSNQPQHFGDGTRLSIL.

This clone turned up a few times. The chain carries TRBV7-6 and TRBJ2-3; D is unclear. The CDR3 extends over 15 amino acids. Deletions cut 4 bases from V and 2 bases from J, with 13 bases between. Germline values: CDR1 SGHVS, CDR2 FNYEAQ. CDR3 sequence reads: CASSYGPMNTDTQYF. CDR3 nucleotides: TGTGCCAGCAGCTACGGACCGATGAACACAGATACGCAGTATTTT.

V is TRBV6-1 and J is TRBJ2-3, with D perhaps matching TRBD1 (6 bases). V gave up 11 bases and J gave up 3 bases, with 12 bases separating them. The CDR3 covers 12 residues. Germline CDR1 and CDR2: MNHNS and SASEGT. CDR3 region: CAEGDTTDTQYF. The CDR3 DNA reads as TGTGCCGAGGGGGATACGACAGATACGCAGTATTTT.

V usage is TRBV10-3 and J usage is TRBJ1-2; D gene ambiguous. The ends were cut back, 3 bases at V and 5 bases at J, with 13 bases in the middle. This CDR3 is built from 14 residues. CDR1 is ENHRY, CDR2 SYGVKD, per germline. CDR3 nucleotide sequence: TGTGCCATCAGTGAAGGAAACCTGTATTATGGCTACACCTTC. Amino acid sequence: CAISEGNLYYGYTF.

This clone came up a few times. The DNA of the CDR3 is TGCGCCAGCAGCACTAGCGGGGCCCCCTACGAGCAGTACTTC. This translates into CASSTSGAPYEQYF. The chain recombines TRBV5-1 with TRBJ2-7, with TRBD2 matching 10 bases. V was clipped by 4 bases and J by 2 bases; unmatched bases: 3. In germline, CDR1 is SGHRS, CDR2 YFSETQ. CDR3 length: 14 amino acids.